The 29 T cell receptor beta chains below were found in one sample sequenced in a study of blood T cell repertoires in COVID-19. Clones were sequenced by immunoSEQ multiplex PCR, and TCRdb holds only the in-frame ones, with some missing. The table includes 170,000 or so clones, around 86% detected once. Sample: peripheral blood. The source of these receptors is a middle-aged man with active or convalescent COVID-19.

V and J are TRBV6-2 or TRBV6-3 and TRBJ2-7; the match to TRBD2 covers 7 bases. J gave up 4 bases and V 3 bases, and 9 bases lay outside the gene matches. CDR1 and CDR2 from the germline V gene are MNHEY and SVGEGT. CDR3 size: 15 residues. CDR3 nucleotide sequence: TGTGCCAGCAGTTATAGTCCTAGCGGAGCATACGAGCAGTACTTC. Translating gives CASSYSPSGAYEQYF.

This clone was picked up a small number of times. The rearrangement joins TRBV3-1 (or the pseudogene TRBV3-2) to TRBJ1-2; TRBD1 might be the D (5 bases). V was pared by 2 bases and J by 4 bases, with 11 bases between. The CDR3 runs to 14 residues. Germline V gene lookup returns CDR1 LGHDT and CDR2 YNNKEL (reference sequence). The CDR3 bases are TGTGCCAGCAGCCAATTTGGGGCAGGCTATGGCTACACCTTC. This gives the protein CASSQFGAGYGYTF.

J is TRBJ2-3 and V is TRBV4-1, with D hard to call. This CDR3 has 15 amino acids. V was cut by 3 bases and J by 4 bases, with 14 bases left in between. Germline V CDR1 and CDR2: MGHRA, YSYEKL. CDR3 loop: CASSQQEDAADTQYF. The CDR3 DNA follows: TGCGCCAGCAGCCAGCAAGAGGATGCGGCAGATACGCAGTATTTT.

This rearrangement joins TRBV11-2 to TRBJ1-1, with D tentatively TRBD1 (6 bases). Germline CDR1 reads SGHAT; CDR2 reads FQNNGV. This CDR3 is 17 amino acids long. V was cut by 2 bases and J by 3 bases, with 19 bases left in between. The CDR3 is CASSLRRPGDQDTEAFF. The CDR3 nucleotides are TGTGCCAGCAGCTTACGTCGGCCAGGGGATCAGGACACTGAAGCTTTCTTT. Full variable domain (outside the CDR3, taken from reference TRBV11-2 and TRBJ1-1): EAGVAQSPRYKIIEKRQSVAFWCNPISGHATLYWYQQILGQGPKLLIQFQNNGVVDDSQLPKDRFSAERLKGVDSTLKIQPAKLEDSAVYLCASSLRRPGDQDTEAFFGQGTRLTVV.

V is TRBV28 and J is TRBJ1-2, with TRBD1 matching over 7 bases. The CDR3 contains 14 residues. V trimming: 6 bases; J trimming: 4 bases; junction bases outside the gene matches: 8. Germline CDR1 and CDR2: MDHEN and SYDVKM. CDR3: CASSYPGTAYGYTF. The DNA for the CDR3 is TGTGCCAGCAGCTACCCCGGGACAGCCTATGGCTACACCTTC.

The V and J genes are TRBV6-6 and TRBJ2-7; no definite D call. Looked up from germline, CDR1 is MNHNY and CDR2 is SVGAGI (reference sequence). The CDR3 extends over 13 amino acids. Between the trimmed V and J ends, which lost 0 bases and 3 bases, there was a span of 6 bases. This CDR3 reads CASSYSTDYEQYF. The CDR3, as DNA: TGTGCCAGCAGTTACTCCACAGACTACGAGCAGTACTTC.

The J gene is TRBJ2-2, the V gene TRBV7-3; TRBD1 matches at 9 bases. Germline V gene lookup returns CDR1 SGHTA and CDR2 FQGTGA. After removal of 5 bases from V and 7 bases from J, the junction contained 11 bases not matched to a gene. The CDR3 consists of 16 residues. In nucleotides, the CDR3 is TGTGCCAGCAGCGCCCAAAGGCCGGGACAGGGCGGGGAGCTGTTTTTT. Protein product: CASSAQRPGQGGELFF.

This sequence joins TRBV28 and TRBJ1-1, with TRBD1 as a possible D gene (5 bases). V lost 5 bases and J lost 7, with 14 bases in between. The germline CDR1 and CDR2 sequences are MDHEN and SYDVKM. The CDR3 is 13 residues long. In DNA, the CDR3 is TGTGCCAGCAGTCGGGCGACAGTGGTTGAAGCTTTCTTT. It is translated as CASSRATVVEAFF.

The chain combines TRBV19 with TRBJ2-3, with 7 bases that match TRBD2. Germline CDR1 LNHDA, CDR2 SQIVND (reference sequence). V lost 8 bases, J lost 4 bases, and 6 bases stayed unmatched. The CDR3 is 13 amino acids. The CDR3 sequence is CASRDRGADTQYF. The CDR3 region has the DNA TGTGCCAGTCGGGACCGGGGGGCAGATACGCAGTATTTT.

The chain couples TRBV7-9 to TRBJ2-7; 15 positions match TRBD2. V lost 5 bases and J lost 3; bases outside the gene matches: 5. This CDR3 is built from 16 residues. Germline V gene lookup returns CDR1 SEHNR and CDR2 FQNEAQ (reference sequence). CDR3 nucleotide sequence: TGTGCCAGCAGCCTGGGACTAGCGGGGGGTGACTACGAGCAGTACTTC. It codes for CASSLGLAGGDYEQYF. Full variable domain (outside the CDR3, taken from reference TRBV7-9 and TRBJ2-7): DTGVSQNPRHKITKRGQNVTFRCDPISEHNRLYWYRQTLGQGPEFLTYFQNEAQLEKSRLLSDRFSAERPKGSFSTLEIQRTEQGDSAMYLCASSLGLAGGDYEQYFGPGTRLTVT.

This clone was detected once. The rearrangement links TRBV29-1 to TRBJ1-4; D is unresolved. The length of the CDR3 is 14 residues. Deletions cut 6 bases from V and 8 bases from J, with 19 bases between. Germline V gives CDR1 SQVTM, CDR2 ANQGSEA. CDR3 DNA sequence: TGCAGCGTAAAACTCGGGATTTCCCCAGAAAAACTGTTTTTT. Translation gives CSVKLGISPEKLFF.

The chain employs TRBV3-1 (or the pseudogene TRBV3-2) and TRBJ1-6, with TRBD1 as a possible D gene (6 bases). Germline values: CDR1 LGHDT, CDR2 YNNKEL (reference sequence). There are 17 residues in the CDR3. V shed 1 base and J shed 0 bases, with 10 bases lying between them. CDR3 amino acids: CASSQGDTLSYNSPLHF. The CDR3 DNA reads TGTGCCAGCAGCCAAGGGGACACCCTCTCCTATAATTCACCCCTCCACTTT.

This rearrangement joins TRBV24-1 to TRBJ2-1; TRBD2 matches 9 bases. The germline V gene encodes CDR1 KGHDR and CDR2 SFDVKD. CDR3 length: 17 amino acids. The J segment lost 4 bases and the V segment lost 4 bases, leaving 10 bases of the junction unmatched. CDR3: CATSEEPGLALYNEQFF. Written as DNA, the CDR3 is TGTGCCACCAGTGAAGAACCGGGACTAGCCCTATACAATGAGCAGTTCTTC.

The chain employs TRBV19 and TRBJ2-1, with TRBD2 matching over 7 bases. The CDR3 contains 15 residues. Germline CDR1 LNHDA, CDR2 SQIVND (reference sequence). After removal of 1 base from V and 4 bases from J, the junction contained 4 bases not matched to a gene. CDR3 sequence (DNA): TGTGCCAGTAGTATAGGTCTAGCGGTGTACAATGAGCAGTTCTTC. It specifies CASSIGLAVYNEQFF.

This clone was detected a few times. The CDR3, as DNA: TGTGCCAGCACCAGGGGGCCCTCCTACGAGCAGTACTTC. It encodes CASTRGPSYEQYF. This chain connects TRBV27 to TRBJ2-7, with 8 bases aligning to TRBD1. Germline V gene data show CDR1 as MNHEY and CDR2 as SMNVEV (reference sequence). The CDR3 length is 13 residues. V trimming: 7 bases; J trimming: 0 bases; junction bases outside the gene matches: 2.

The chain combines TRBV5-4 with TRBJ2-5; 14 bases agree with TRBD2. Germline CDR1 SGHNT, CDR2 YYREEE (reference sequence). The CDR3 spans 15 residues. V dropped 4 bases and J dropped 5; count of bases not matched to a gene: 4. The CDR3 spells CASSPTSGGVETQYF. DNA of the CDR3: TGTGCCAGCAGCCCGACTAGCGGGGGGGTCGAGACCCAGTACTTC.

This chain links TRBV28 with TRBJ1-6, with a tentative D call TRBD1 (5 bases). Germline loops: CDR1 MDHEN, CDR2 SYDVKM. Trimming took off 5 bases at V and 5 bases at J, with 25 bases between the two ends. CDR3 length: 19 amino acids. CDR3 in amino acids: CASSKVGQVLPPHNSPLHF. The CDR3 region has the DNA TGTGCCAGCAGTAAGGTGGGGCAGGTTCTTCCCCCACATAATTCACCCCTCCACTTT.

Turning to this clone: A read error may produce the germline difference seen at one junction end. The chain employs TRBV5-4 and TRBJ1-2; 9 bases align to TRBD1. CDR1 is SGHNT, CDR2 YYREEE, per germline (reference sequence). The CDR3 runs to 13 residues. CDR3 sequence (DNA): TGTGCCAGCAGTTTGGGACAGGGTGACGGCTACACCTTC. Translation gives CASSLGQGDGYTF.

V and J are TRBV10-2 and TRBJ1-6, with a weak D call TRBD1 (5 bases). The CDR3 spans 14 residues. In germline, CDR1 is WSHSY, CDR2 SAAADI. The V end lost 2 bases, the J end lost 7 bases, and 9 bases lay between the germline ends. The CDR3 is CASSERGGNSPLHF. DNA of the CDR3: TGCGCCAGCAGTGAGAGGGGAGGGAATTCACCCCTCCACTTT.

The chain combines TRBV5-1 with TRBJ2-2; D is unresolved. The germline V and J ends were trimmed by 0 bases and 7 bases, with 7 bases remaining between them. The CDR3 sequence is 13 residues long. Looked up from germline, CDR1 is SGHRS and CDR2 is YFSETQ. The CDR3 DNA sequence: TGCGCCAGCAGCTTGGAGCAAATCGGGGAGCTGTTTTTT. It translates to CASSLEQIGELFF.

The table lists this clone with a few counts. The chain combines TRBV27 with TRBJ2-7, with 8 bases lining up with TRBD1. V lost 1 base, J lost 4 bases, and 6 bases stayed unmatched. This CDR3 contains 15 residues. Germline V CDR1 and CDR2: MNHEY, SMNVEV (reference sequence). The CDR3 sequence is CASSLLGQEGYEQYF. The CDR3 DNA follows: TGTGCCAGCAGTTTATTGGGACAGGAAGGTTACGAGCAGTACTTC.

This clone appeared a few times. The chain couples TRBV7-2 to TRBJ2-1, with TRBD2 matching 11 bases. The germline V gene has CDR1 SGHTA and CDR2 FQGNSA. The CDR3 sequence is 13 residues long. Germline trimming cut 5 bases from V and 8 bases from J; bases unmatched to any gene: 2. Written as DNA, the CDR3 is TGTGCCAGCAGCATGGGACTAGCGGATGAGCAGTTCTTC. Its protein is CASSMGLADEQFF.

The chain combines TRBV14 with TRBJ2-7, with a weak D call TRBD1 (6 bases). The ends were cut back, 1 base at V and 3 bases at J, with 16 bases in the middle. In germline, CDR1 is SGHDN, CDR2 FVKESK. The CDR3 extends over 16 amino acids. The CDR3 sequence is CASSQAGAGAFYEQYF. DNA of the CDR3: TGTGCCAGCAGCCAAGCTGGGGCAGGGGCATTCTACGAGCAGTACTTC.

The J gene is TRBJ1-1, the V gene TRBV5-1; TRBD1 agrees at 7 bases. The germline V gene encodes CDR1 SGHRS and CDR2 YFSETQ. This CDR3 contains 14 residues. Germline trimming cut 4 bases from V and 8 bases from J; bases unmatched to any gene: 11. The CDR3 coding sequence is TGCGCCAGCAGCCAAAGAACAGGGGTAACCGAAGCTTTCTTT. As protein: CASSQRTGVTEAFF.

The chain combines TRBV19 with TRBJ2-2, with 9 bases fitting TRBD1. The CDR3 contains 14 residues. Trimming removed 9 bases from V and 7 bases from J; junction bases left unmatched: 9. The germline CDR1 and CDR2 sequences are LNHDA and SQIVND (reference sequence). The CDR3 protein is CASLDRGVGGELFF. The CDR3 DNA reads TGTGCCAGCCTGGACAGGGGAGTCGGCGGGGAGCTGTTTTTT.

This clone occurred once. The chain employs TRBV11-2 and TRBJ2-1, with TRBD1 matching 9 bases. CDR1 and CDR2 from the germline V gene are SGHAT and FQNNGV. The junction had 10 bases not matched to a gene; V was cut back by 5 bases and J by 8 bases. The CDR3 loop spans 15 amino acids. The CDR3 here is CASSNRDRVIDEQFF. In DNA form, the CDR3 reads TGTGCCAGCAGCAACCGGGACAGGGTTATTGATGAGCAGTTCTTC.

The J gene is TRBJ1-5, the V gene TRBV5-5, with D hard to call. This CDR3 spans 15 amino acids. Germline V gives CDR1 SGHKS, CDR2 YYEKEE (reference sequence). V lost 0 bases to trimming and J lost 0 bases, with 7 bases between them. The CDR3 here is CASSLGGLSNQPQHF. The CDR3 DNA is TGTGCCAGCAGCTTGGGAGGGCTTAGCAATCAGCCCCAGCATTTT.

This clone was observed a few times. The V gene is TRBV5-6, the J gene TRBJ1-1; D perhaps matches TRBD1 (5 bases). The CDR3 is 15 residues long. The V end was cut by 4 bases, the J end by 1 base, with 14 bases between. Germline CDR1 SGHDT, CDR2 YYEEEE. This CDR3 is CASSPRGKGNTEAFF. The CDR3 nucleotides read TGTGCCAGCAGCCCCCGGGGGAAAGGGAACACTGAAGCTTTCTTT.

A single count supports this clone. The rearrangement joins TRBV4-1 to TRBJ1-4, with a tentative D call TRBD1 (6 bases). The CDR3 has 16 residues. CDR1 MGHRA and CDR2 YSYEKL come from the germline V gene. The V gene lost 6 bases and the J gene lost 0 bases, with 14 bases spanning the gap. In DNA, the CDR3 is TGCGCCAGCAGTCAAATACAGGGCGCAACTAATGAAAAACTGTTTTTT. It translates to CASSQIQGATNEKLFF.